A selection of T cell receptor beta chains follows, all from one sample in a study of PD-1 blockade in classical Hodgkin lymphoma. The method was immunoSEQ multiplex PCR; TCRdb's version includes in-frame clones alone and lacks a portion of them. In the table there are fewer than 90,000 clones, around 86% of which are singletons. Source: peripheral blood mononuclear cells (PBMCs), taken at baseline. These receptors were taken from a human donor with classical Hodgkin lymphoma. CDR3s include the opening cysteine and the closing phenylalanine or tryptophan. Each record gives: clone size, J gene, V gene, D gene, CDR3 protein, CDR3 DNA. The D gene is left open where the match is weak. Some rows mark clone size as missing; the rest say once, few, many or name a class of expanded clone.

>.|TRBJ2-6|TRBV7-2|.
CASSLGGSGANVLTF
TGTGCCAGCAGCTTAGGGGGCTCTGGGGCCAACGTCCTGACTTTC
>.|TRBJ1-5|TRBV4-3|TRBD1
CASSHIQGSQPQHF
TGCGCCAGCAGCCACATACAGGGGTCTCAGCCCCAGCATTTT
>.|TRBJ1-1|TRBV28|.
CASSRITASTGGTEAFF
TGTGCCAGCAGCCGAATCACCGCATCGACAGGCGGCACTGAAGCTTTCTTT
>.|TRBJ2-1|TRBV6-6|.
CASTPRVYNGEQFF
TGTGCCAGCACCCCACGGGTCTACAATGGTGAGCAGTTCTTC
>once|TRBJ1-1|TRBV18|.
CASSPPSARLALNTEAFF
TGTGCCAGCTCACCACCATCGGCCAGGCTTGCTTTAAACACTGAAGCTTTCTTT
>.|TRBJ1-1|TRBV18|TRBD1
CASSLGQGSLAEAFF
TGTGCCAGCTCACTAGGACAGGGCAGCCTCGCTGAAGCTTTCTTT
>.|TRBJ1-4|TRBV5-1|.
CASKVRGFNEKLFF
TGCGCCAGCAAAGTGAGGGGCTTTAATGAAAAACTGTTTTTT
>.|TRBJ2-7|TRBV5-1|.
CASSGTGNYEQYF
TGCGCCAGTAGCGGGACAGGGAACTACGAGCAGTACTTC
>.|TRBJ2-3|TRBV2|TRBD1
CASTEGTGGKDTQYF
TGTGCCAGCACCGAAGGGACAGGGGGAAAAGATACGCAGTATTTT
>.|TRBJ2-7|TRBV4-1|.
CASSQDPGGYEQYF
TGCGCCAGCAGCCAAGACCCCGGGGGCTACGAGCAGTACTTC
>.|TRBJ2-2|TRBV27|.
CASSLGPGPPAWELFF
TGTGCCAGCAGTTTAGGACCGGGACCCCCGGCCTGGGAGCTGTTTTTT
>.|TRBJ2-3|TRBV12-5|TRBD2
CASALGAGSTDTQYF
TGTGCTAGTGCCTTAGGAGCGGGGAGCACAGATACGCAGTATTTT
>.|TRBJ2-3|TRBV4-2|TRBD2
CASSQGSGRKSDTQYF
TGTGCCAGCAGCCAAGGTAGCGGGAGGAAATCAGATACGCAGTATTTT
>.|TRBJ2-5|TRBV27|.
CASRAGLRASWTTEETQYF
TGTGCCAGCAGGGCGGGGCTAAGAGCTAGTTGGACCACAGAAGAGACCCAGTACTTC
>.|TRBJ1-1|TRBV30|.
CAWSGQNTEAFF
TGTGCCTGGAGTGGACAGAACACTGAAGCTTTCTTT
>.|TRBJ2-1|TRBV19|.
CASSIGGRGYNEQFF
TGTGCCAGTAGTATAGGAGGGCGAGGTTACAATGAGCAGTTCTTC
>.|TRBJ2-7|TRBV5-4|.
CASSVDMRAYEQYF
TGTGCCAGCAGCGTCGACATGAGGGCCTACGAGCAGTACTTC
>.|TRBJ2-7|TRBV19|.
CASRLRGTSYEQYF
TGTGCCAGTAGATTAAGAGGGACATCCTACGAGCAGTACTTC
>.|TRBJ1-1|TRBV6-1|.
CASTVGRVLNTEAFF
TGTGCCAGCACGGTAGGGAGGGTTTTGAACACTGAAGCTTTCTTT
>.|TRBJ1-5|TRBV5-5|.
CASSLSINRVDQPQHF
TGTGCCAGCAGCTTGTCTATAAACAGGGTAGATCAGCCCCAGCATTTT
>.|TRBJ2-7|TRBV11-2|.
CASSLGAGLYEQYF
TGTGCCAGCAGCTTGGGCGCCGGTCTCTACGAGCAGTACTTC
>.|TRBJ2-7|TRBV14|TRBD1
CASSQVDRGLYEQYF
TGTGCCAGCAGCCAAGTGGACAGGGGACTCTACGAGCAGTACTTC
>.|TRBJ2-1|TRBV21-1|.
CASSKIPGDEQFF
TGTGCCAGCAGCAAAATTCCAGGGGATGAGCAGTTCTTC
>.|TRBJ1-1|TRBV7-9|.
CASSLVERSEAFF
TGTGCCAGCAGCTTAGTAGAGAGGTCTGAAGCTTTCTTT
>.|TRBJ1-2|TRBV5-8|.
CASIPSRAKGYTF
TGTGCCAGCATCCCCTCCAGGGCGAAGGGCTACACCTTC
>.|TRBJ1-4|TRBV28|.
CASGIGGPPSTNEKLFF
TGTGCCAGCGGGATCGGTGGGCCCCCCTCAACTAATGAAAAACTGTTTTTT
>.|TRBJ1-2|TRBV7-9|.
CASSTPGAGIYGYTF
TGTGCCAGCAGCACACCCGGGGCGGGAATCTATGGCTACACCTTC
>.|TRBJ2-5|TRBV14|TRBD2
CASSLPGTSTGTQYF
TGTGCCAGCAGCTTACCCGGGACTAGTACCGGGACCCAGTACTTC
>.|TRBJ1-5|TRBV10-3|.
CAISGEGRSQPQHF
TGTGCCATCAGTGGTGAGGGGAGAAGTCAGCCCCAGCATTTT
>.|TRBJ1-2|TRBV7-9|.
CASSLSSRVGYGYTF
TGTGCCAGCAGCTTAAGCTCCAGAGTAGGGTATGGCTACACCTTC
>.|TRBJ2-1|TRBV6-1|.
CASRATDNEQFF
TGTGCCAGCAGAGCGACAGACAATGAGCAGTTCTTC
>.|TRBJ1-1|TRBV28|.
CASSLFTEAFF
TGTGCCAGCAGTTTATTCACTGAAGCTTTCTTT
>.|TRBJ2-1|TRBV27|TRBD1
CASSLSRDRVSYNEQFF
TGTGCCAGCAGTTTATCCCGGGACAGGGTATCCTACAATGAGCAGTTCTTC
>.|TRBJ1-1|TRBV2|TRBD1
CVPAGIPGTGDRTTEAFF
TGTGTGCCAGCCGGGATTCCCGGGACAGGAGACCGGACCACTGAAGCTTTCTTT
>.|TRBJ1-3|TRBV7-9|.
CASSTQQTYSGNTIYF
TGTGCCAGCAGCACCCAACAGACATACTCTGGAAACACCATATATTTT
>once|TRBJ1-4|TRBV18|.
CASSQDSFYEKLFF
TGTGCCAGCTCCCAGGACAGTTTCTATGAAAAACTGTTTTTT
>.|TRBJ1-1|TRBV5-6|.
CASSSKGGTEAFF
TGTGCCAGCAGCTCAAAGGGGGGCACTGAAGCTTTCTTT
>.|TRBJ1-1|TRBV10-1|.
CASRKERQVNTEAFF
TGCGCCAGCAGGAAGGAAAGACAGGTGAACACTGAAGCTTTCTTT
>.|TRBJ2-2|TRBV5-6|.
CASSLALTTGELFF
TGTGCCAGCAGCTTGGCCCTAACCACCGGGGAGCTGTTTTTT
>.|TRBJ2-6|TRBV27|.
CASSLRGAGANVLTF
TGTGCCAGCAGTTTACGAGGGGCTGGGGCCAACGTCCTGACTTTC
>.|TRBJ2-2|TRBV27|.
CASSFVAGELFF
TGTGCCAGCAGTTTTGTCGCCGGGGAGCTGTTTTTT